Following are 23 T cell receptor beta chains from one sample sequenced in a study of T cells after yellow fever vaccination. TCRdb reanalysed the 5' RACE reads using MiXCR and keeps one entry per CDR3 protein. Of just under 600,000 distinct CDR3 sequences listed, approximately 12% are singletons. The sequences come from PBMCs, collected on the day of the yellow fever booster vaccination. The source of these receptors is a man in his thirties or forties who received the YFV17D yellow fever vaccine.

This clonotype was seen a few times. V and J are TRBV5-1 and TRBJ2-5, with D perhaps assigned TRBD1 or TRBD2 (5 bases each). The CDR3 is 15 amino acids. V was clipped by 4 bases and J by 2 bases, with 15 bases between them. Germline loops: CDR1 SGHRS, CDR2 YFSETQ. The CDR3 DNA is TGCGCCAGCAGCCCTTTCGGGACGGATCAAGAGACCCAGTACTTC. It specifies CASSPFGTDQETQYF. Full variable domain (remainder filled in from reference TRBV5-1 and TRBJ2-5): KAGVTQTPRYLIKTRGQQVTLSCSPISGHRSVSWYQQTPGQGLQFLFEYFSETQRNKGNFPGRFSGRQFSNSRSEMNVSTLELGDSALYLCASSPFGTDQETQYFGPGTRLLVL.

This chain connects TRBV6-1 to TRBJ1-1; the D gene is possibly TRBD1 (6 bases). This CDR3 spans 14 amino acids. Trimming took 6 bases from V and 3 from J, leaving 14 bases between them. Germline V gene sequence: CDR1 MNHNS, CDR2 SASEGT. CDR3 in DNA: TGTGCCAGCAGGGAGGGGGGCACAGACACTGAAGCTTTCTTT. The encoded protein is CASREGGTDTEAFF.

This clonotype has more than one count but fewer than ten. This chain joins TRBV6-1 and TRBJ1-1, with D possibly TRBD1 on 6 matching bases. This CDR3 comprises 17 residues. V lost 6 bases to trimming and J lost 1 base, with 21 bases between them. Per germline, CDR1 MNHNS and CDR2 SASEGT. In DNA form, the CDR3 reads TGTGCCAGCAGCCCTTGGGTGGGGGGCACGGAGAACACTGAAGCTTTCTTT. As protein: CASSPWVGGTENTEAFF.

This clonotype was observed at least ten times. CDR3 protein: CASSRTRDGFGTQYF. In nucleotides, the CDR3 is TGTGCCAGCAGCCGGACCCGGGACGGGTTCGGAACCCAGTACTTC. The V gene is TRBV14, the J gene TRBJ2-5; D is possibly TRBD1 or TRBD2 (5 bases each). The CDR3 is 15 residues long. V lost 4 bases to trimming and J lost 8 bases, with 20 bases between them. Germline V CDR1 and CDR2: SGHDN, FVKESK. The entire variable domain, with the rest obtained from reference TRBV14 and TRBJ2-5, is as follows: EAGVTQFPSHSVIEKGQTVTLRCDPISGHDNLYWYRRVMGKEIKFLLHFVKESKQDESGMPNNRFLAERTGGTYSTLKVQPAELEDSGVYFCASSRTRDGFGTQYFGPGTRLLVL.

In this sample, this clonotype turned up a few times. J is TRBJ2-1 and V is TRBV7-3; D is possibly TRBD1 or TRBD2 (5 bases each). CDR3 length: 13 residues. The germline V gene encodes CDR1 SGHTA and CDR2 FQGTGA. Between the trimmed V and J ends, which lost 9 bases and 6 bases, there was a span of 15 bases. CDR3 residues: CASARGAVNEQFF. CDR3 sequence (DNA): TGTGCCAGTGCAAGAGGGGCTGTCAATGAGCAGTTCTTC. The full variable domain, its missing parts supplied by reference TRBV7-3 and TRBJ2-1, is GAGVSQTPSNKVTEKGKYVELRCDPISGHTALYWYRQSLGQGPEFLIYFQGTGAADDSGLPNDRFFAVRPEGSVSTLKIQRTERGDSAVYLCASARGAVNEQFFGPGTRLTVL.

This clonotype was picked up a small number of times. The chain has TRBV7-9 and TRBJ2-7; 12 bases fit TRBD2. CDR3 size: 16 residues. The germline V gene encodes CDR1 SEHNR and CDR2 FQNEAQ (reference sequence). After removal of 5 bases from V and 2 bases from J, the junction contained 7 bases not matched to a gene. The DNA for the CDR3 is TGTGCCAGCAGCCCAACTAGCGGGAGGTCACCCTACGAGCAGTACTTC. Translated, it gives CASSPTSGRSPYEQYF.

Only a few counts were recorded for this clonotype. This chain links TRBV5-1 with TRBJ2-3; D gene unclear. Per germline, CDR1 SGHRS and CDR2 YFSETQ. The CDR3 has 14 residues. The germline V and J ends were trimmed by 0 bases and 4 bases, with 9 bases remaining between them. This chain's CDR3 is CASSLAGQSDTQYF. CDR3 DNA sequence: TGCGCCAGCAGCTTGGCCGGGCAATCAGATACGCAGTATTTT.

This chain uses TRBV19 with TRBJ1-1; a possible D gene is TRBD1 (5 bases). Germline values: CDR1 LNHDA, CDR2 SQIVND (reference sequence). The germline V and J ends were trimmed by 8 bases and 4 bases, with 11 bases remaining between them. CDR3 length: 12 residues. The CDR3 sequence: CASEGRSTEAFF. The CDR3 nucleotides are TGTGCCAGTGAGGGGAGGTCCACTGAAGCTTTCTTT. Full variable domain (outside the CDR3, taken from reference TRBV19 and TRBJ1-1): DGGITQSPKYLFRKEGQNVTLSCEQNLNHDAMYWYRQDPGQGLRLIYYSQIVNDFQKGDIAEGYSVSREKKESFPLTVTSAQKNPTAFYLCASEGRSTEAFFGQGTRLTVV.

As for this clonotype: A much larger clonotype is one base distant, so this may be a read error. The V call is TRBV29-1, the J call TRBJ2-3; 10 bases align to TRBD1. The germline CDR1 and CDR2 sequences are SQVTM and ANQGSEA. V lost 8 bases, J lost 4 bases, and 21 bases stayed unmatched. This CDR3 region has 18 residues. CDR3 sequence reads: CSSNGGQGPRDGADTQYF. In DNA form, the CDR3 reads TGCAGCTCTAACGGGGGACAGGGGCCCCGGGATGGGGCAGATACGCAGTATTTT.

The CDR3 DNA reads TGTGCCTGGAACCTAGCGGGAGTCGCGGATGAGCAGTTCTTC. Residues: CAWNLAGVADEQFF. The gene calls are TRBV30 and TRBJ2-1, with 10 positions matching TRBD2. This CDR3 is 14 amino acids long. J gave up 8 bases and V 4 bases, and 8 bases lay outside the gene matches. Germline CDR1 is GTSNPN and CDR2 is SVGIG (reference sequence).

This clonotype appeared a few times. The chain couples TRBV7-2 to TRBJ2-5, with 8 bases fitting TRBD2. CDR1 SGHTA and CDR2 FQGNSA come from the germline V gene. The length of the CDR3 is 16 residues. With 5 bases clipped from V and 5 bases from J, the junction kept 13 bases outside the gene matches. CDR3 protein: CASSLGPAGVSETQYF. The CDR3 DNA reads as TGTGCCAGCAGCCTAGGACCAGCGGGAGTCTCTGAGACCCAGTACTTC.

This chain uses TRBV7-8 with TRBJ2-1; TRBD2 is a possible D gene (5 bases). There are 13 residues in the CDR3. Trimming left V 11 bases short and J 2 bases short, with 13 bases between. The germline V gene has CDR1 SGHVS and CDR2 FQNEAQ. DNA for the CDR3: TGTGCCGCTGCCCTGGGAGCCTACAATGAGCAGTTCTTC. Translated, it gives CAAALGAYNEQFF.

This clonotype came up a few times. The J gene is TRBJ2-7, the V gene TRBV6-1; D possibly matches TRBD1 or TRBD2 (5 bases each). The germline CDR1 and CDR2 sequences are MNHNS and SASEGT. The V end was cut by 9 bases, the J end by 3 bases, with 24 bases between. The CDR3 loop spans 16 amino acids. The CDR3 region is CARRDGKGADGYEQYF. CDR3 coding DNA: TGTGCCAGGAGAGACGGGAAAGGGGCCGACGGCTACGAGCAGTACTTC.

The chain combines TRBV7-3 with TRBJ2-5; D unclear. The V gene's germline CDR1 is SGHTA and CDR2 FQGTGA. This CDR3 region has 13 residues. With 6 bases removed from V and 5 bases from J, the gap between germline ends came to 13 bases. CDR3 in DNA: TGTGCCAGCAGTCTAGGTCTGACGGAGACCCAGTACTTC. Residues: CASSLGLTETQYF.

V gene TRBV20-1 combines with J gene TRBJ2-5; the D is unclear. CDR3 length: 15 amino acids. Trimming cost V 1 base and J 1 base, with 13 bases left between them. Looked up from germline, CDR1 is DFQATT and CDR2 is SNEGSKA (reference sequence). The chain's CDR3 is CSARGSTPSQETQYF. The CDR3 DNA sequence: TGCAGTGCTAGAGGGAGCACTCCCTCCCAAGAGACCCAGTACTTC.

The chain uses TRBV11-2 and TRBJ2-3; D is ambiguous. The CDR3 covers 15 residues. Germline V gene lookup returns CDR1 SGHAT and CDR2 FQNNGV. V dropped 1 base and J dropped 0 bases, with 8 bases sitting between them. Here the CDR3 DNA reads TGTGCCAGCAGCTTAGTTTTTCCTAGCACAGATACGCAGTATTTT. Protein: CASSLVFPSTDTQYF.

This chain uses TRBV15 with TRBJ2-2, with D possibly being TRBD1 (6 bases). CDR1 and CDR2 from the germline V gene are LNHNV and YYDKDF (reference sequence). With 6 bases removed from V and 7 bases from J, the gap between germline ends came to 18 bases. CDR3 length equals 15 residues. CDR3 sequence (DNA): TGTGCCACCAGTCCGCAGGGGTCCGGGGTCGGGGAGCTGTTTTTT. Encoded protein: CATSPQGSGVGELFF.

This clonotype was counted only a few times. An end of the junction does not agree with germline; a read error may underlie this. The J gene is TRBJ2-7, the V gene TRBV5-1, with D possibly TRBD1 on 5 matching bases. The V gene's germline CDR1 is SGHRS and CDR2 YFSETQ. The CDR3 extends over 12 amino acids. Written as DNA, the CDR3 is TGCGCCAGCAGCCTGACAGCCGGGCAGCCAAATTTC. Residues: CASSLTAGQPNF.

The chain couples TRBV25-1 to TRBJ2-5; no clear D gene. Trimming pared 1 base from V and 5 bases from J, leaving 5 bases between. Germline CDR1 MGHDK, CDR2 SYGVNS. There are 12 residues in the CDR3. The CDR3 sequence: CASSELWETQYF. For the CDR3, the DNA is TGTGCCAGCAGTGAATTATGGGAGACCCAGTACTTC. The variable domain in full, with the rest retrieved from reference TRBV25-1 and TRBJ2-5, is EADIYQTPRYLVIGTGKKITLECSQTMGHDKMYWYQQDPGMELHLIHYSYGVNSTEKGDLSSESTVSRIRTEHFPLTLESARPSHTSQYLCASSELWETQYFGPGTRLLVL.

The rearrangement uses TRBV7-2 and TRBJ2-5, with D maybe TRBD2 (6 bases). Trimming cost V 8 bases and J 5 bases, with 27 bases left between them. Germline lookup yields CDR1 SGHTA and CDR2 FQGNSA. This CDR3 spans 17 amino acids. The CDR3 DNA reads TGTGCCAGCGCCACCTCTTCCGAAACCGGGAGCAAGGAGACCCAGTACTTC. It specifies CASATSSETGSKETQYF.

The genes are TRBV9 and TRBJ2-3; D is undetermined. This CDR3 has 13 residues. Germline-derived CDR1 and CDR2 are SGDLS and YYNGEE. V was shortened by 3 bases and J by 2 bases, with 7 bases between the two germline ends. The CDR3 DNA is TGTGCCAGCAGCGAGGACCACACAGATACGCAGTATTTT. Amino acid sequence: CASSEDHTDTQYF.

This clonotype has more than one count but fewer than ten. V and J are TRBV4-3 and TRBJ2-3, with D perhaps matching TRBD1 or TRBD2 (5 bases each). With 1 base removed from V and 5 bases from J, the gap between germline ends came to 16 bases. The length of the CDR3 is 16 residues. CDR1 and CDR2 (germline): LGHNA, YSLEER. The CDR3 DNA sequence: TGCGCCAGCAGCCAAGTCGTCCTACCTGGGGGAGATACGCAGTATTTT. It is translated as CASSQVVLPGGDTQYF.

This clonotype was found many times. This CDR3 is CASSIRGLAGGAQETQYF. In DNA form, the CDR3 reads TGTGCCAGCAGCATTAGGGGACTAGCGGGAGGGGCCCAAGAGACCCAGTACTTC. The genes are TRBV11-2 and TRBJ2-5, with 16 bases fitting TRBD2. This CDR3 is built from 18 residues. The germline CDR1 and CDR2 sequences are SGHAT and FQNNGV. V shed 5 bases, J shed 1 base, and the junction held 7 bases outside the gene matches.